This entry lists 16 T cell receptor beta chains sequenced from one sample in a study of blood T cell repertoires in COVID-19 (TCRdb year 2020). Receptor amplification or capture employed the immunoSEQ multiplex PCR assay. TCRdb holds this immuneACCESS table with in-frame rearrangements only. Some clones are missing; in checked studies, unresolved V genes explain under half, and the rest has no known cause. The table for this sample lists under 450,000 clones; approximately 88% of them were counted only once. The ten largest make up around an eighth of the sample. Source material: peripheral blood. Receptor source: a woman in her 50s with COVID-19, enrolled during active disease.

Here the CDR3 reads CASSLHRGLDYGYTF. For the CDR3, the DNA is TGTGCCAGCAGCCTGCACAGGGGGCTAGACTATGGCTACACCTTC. The chain joins TRBV11-1 to TRBJ1-2; 9 positions agree with TRBD1. V shed 5 bases, J shed 3 bases, and the junction held 7 bases outside the gene matches. Looked up from germline, CDR1 is SGHAT and CDR2 is FQDESV (reference sequence). The CDR3 has 15 amino acids.

This chain connects TRBV9 to TRBJ1-6; possible D gene TRBD1, 5 bases. The CDR3 extends over 14 amino acids. The V end lost 3 bases, the J end lost 6 bases, and 10 bases lay between the germline ends. Germline assignment: CDR1 SGDLS and CDR2 YYNGEE. The CDR3 region is CASSASGRNSPLHF. The CDR3 region has the DNA TGTGCCAGCAGCGCCTCAGGGCGTAATTCACCCCTCCACTTT.

This clone was counted between two and nine times. J is TRBJ1-6 and V is TRBV3-1 (or the pseudogene TRBV3-2); no clear D gene. The CDR3 totals 13 residues. V lost 5 bases, J lost 8 bases, and 10 bases lay in between. Germline values: CDR1 LGHDT, CDR2 YNNKEL (reference sequence). The CDR3 region is CASSSVEDSPLHF. As DNA, the CDR3 is TGTGCCAGCAGCTCAGTAGAGGATTCACCCCTCCACTTT.

The table lists this clone with a few counts. The V call is TRBV11-2, the J call TRBJ1-2; no reliable D call. Trimming cost V 5 bases and J 6 bases, with 19 bases left between them. CDR1 and CDR2 from the germline V gene are SGHAT and FQNNGV. This CDR3 region has 15 residues. CDR3 in amino acids: CASSPISRADDGYTF. The CDR3 DNA is TGTGCCAGCAGCCCGATCTCCAGAGCGGATGATGGCTACACCTTC.

CDR3 bases: TGTGCCAGCAGCGTACCCGGACTAGCGGGGGCCAATGAGCAGTTCTTC. The encoded protein is CASSVPGLAGANEQFF. The rearrangement joins TRBV9 to TRBJ2-1; 13 bases line up with TRBD2. CDR1 is SGDLS and CDR2 is YYNGEE in the germline V gene. The trim removed 1 base at V and 6 bases at J, leaving 4 bases unmatched. This CDR3 region has 16 residues. The variable domain in full, completed from reference TRBV9 and TRBJ2-1, reads DSGVTQTPKHLITATGQRVTLRCSPRSGDLSVYWYQQSLDQGLQFLIQYYNGEERAKGNILERFSAQQFPDLHSELNLSSLELGDSALYFCASSVPGLAGANEQFFGPGTRLTVL.

The chain combines TRBV27 with TRBJ1-2; a weak D match, TRBD1 (5 bases). The V end was cut by 4 bases, the J end by 5 bases, with 14 bases between. Germline V gene sequence: CDR1 MNHEY, CDR2 SMNVEV (reference sequence). The CDR3 is made up of 14 amino acids. CDR3 nucleotides: TGTGCCAGCAGTTCCCCTGGAGGGACTTATGGCTACACCTTC. Translated: CASSSPGGTYGYTF.

This chain uses TRBV9 with TRBJ2-3; TRBD1 agrees at 7 bases. The germline CDR1 and CDR2 sequences are SGDLS and YYNGEE. After removal of 4 bases from V and 6 bases from J, the junction contained 14 bases not matched to a gene. This CDR3 is 16 amino acids long. The CDR3 DNA sequence: TGTGCCAGCAGCCTTAGGGGGCTTCTTACATACGATACGCAGTATTTT. Translating it yields CASSLRGLLTYDTQYF.

This clone was observed a handful of times. This same CDR3 is encoded by further DNA sequences in the sample. The chain links TRBV6-5 to TRBJ2-1; 11 bases agree with TRBD2. The CDR3 is made up of 14 amino acids. Trimming at V came to 8 bases and at J to 4 bases, leaving 4 bases not matched to a gene. The germline gives CDR1 MNHEY, CDR2 SVGAGI. CDR3 nucleotide sequence: TGTGCCAGCTCTTCTAGCGGGGGGTACAATGAGCAGTTCTTC. Amino acid sequence: CASSSSGGYNEQFF.

About this clone: At one end the junction does not follow the germline gene, possibly because of a read error. The V gene is TRBV28, the J gene TRBJ1-2; tentative D call: TRBD1 (5 bases). CDR1 MDHEN and CDR2 SYDVKM come from the germline V gene. CDR3 size: 12 residues. In DNA form, the CDR3 reads TGTGCCAGCAGTCCCCTGTCGGCAGGGCCCATCTTC. It yields the protein CASSPLSAGPIF.

V is TRBV20-1 and J is TRBJ2-1; D remains unclear. The germline V gene encodes CDR1 DFQATT and CDR2 SNEGSKA (reference sequence). Trimming cost V 3 bases and J 8 bases, with 8 bases left between them. The CDR3 length is 11 residues. CDR3 coding DNA: TGCAGTGCTAGTCTCGGTCATGAGCAGTTCTTC. The encoded protein is CSASLGHEQFF.

This chain uses TRBV11-2 with TRBJ1-2; D is uncertain. This CDR3 is built from 14 residues. Germline V lookup: CDR1 SGHAT, CDR2 FQNNGV. The V gene lost 5 bases and the J gene lost 0 bases, with 10 bases spanning the gap. CDR3 sequence (DNA): TGTGCCAGCAGCCTTAATGCGGCTAACTATGGCTACACCTTC. Amino acid sequence: CASSLNAANYGYTF.

The rearrangement uses TRBV7-2 and TRBJ1-6; 8 bases are shared with TRBD1. Germline V CDR1 and CDR2: SGHTA, FQGNSA. This CDR3 is 15 amino acids long. Germline trimming cut 5 bases from V and 7 bases from J; bases unmatched to any gene: 7. CDR3 nucleotide sequence: TGTGCCAGCAGCGCCGGGACAGGTCAGAATTCACCCCTCCACTTT. Protein: CASSAGTGQNSPLHF.

The chain recombines TRBV30 with TRBJ1-4; D may be TRBD1 (5 bases). CDR1 and CDR2 from the germline V gene are GTSNPN and SVGIG (reference sequence). Deletions cut 0 bases from V and 7 bases from J, with 15 bases between. The CDR3 has 15 residues. Written as DNA, the CDR3 is TGTGCCTGGAGTGTACTGAGTGGGGCGGCTGAAAAACTGTTTTTT. Protein product: CAWSVLSGAAEKLFF.

The V gene is TRBV25-1, the J gene TRBJ1-2; D unclear. The CDR3 length is 12 residues. The germline gives CDR1 MGHDK, CDR2 SYGVNS. V was shortened by 2 bases and J by 8 bases, with 9 bases between the two germline ends. The CDR3 DNA is TGTGCCAGCAGTGAAGGTCAGAGGGGCTACACCTTC. Its translation: CASSEGQRGYTF.

The rearrangement uses TRBV11-2 and TRBJ1-1; tentative D call: TRBD1 (6 bases). Deletions cut 2 bases from V and 1 base from J, with 20 bases between. The CDR3 covers 18 residues. Germline V gene sequence: CDR1 SGHAT, CDR2 FQNNGV. The CDR3 here is CASSLQTGLWGSNTEAFF. The DNA of the CDR3 is TGTGCCAGCAGCTTACAGACAGGCTTGTGGGGGTCGAACACTGAAGCTTTCTTT.

This clone appeared a single time. The V call is TRBV29-1, the J call TRBJ2-5; D may be TRBD1 (5 bases). Trimming removed 1 base from V and 4 bases from J, with 10 bases in between. Looked up from germline, CDR1 is SQVTM and CDR2 is ANQGSEA. The CDR3 is made up of 13 amino acids. The CDR3 protein is CSVEGWQGETQYF. CDR3 bases: TGCAGCGTTGAAGGGTGGCAGGGAGAGACCCAGTACTTC.